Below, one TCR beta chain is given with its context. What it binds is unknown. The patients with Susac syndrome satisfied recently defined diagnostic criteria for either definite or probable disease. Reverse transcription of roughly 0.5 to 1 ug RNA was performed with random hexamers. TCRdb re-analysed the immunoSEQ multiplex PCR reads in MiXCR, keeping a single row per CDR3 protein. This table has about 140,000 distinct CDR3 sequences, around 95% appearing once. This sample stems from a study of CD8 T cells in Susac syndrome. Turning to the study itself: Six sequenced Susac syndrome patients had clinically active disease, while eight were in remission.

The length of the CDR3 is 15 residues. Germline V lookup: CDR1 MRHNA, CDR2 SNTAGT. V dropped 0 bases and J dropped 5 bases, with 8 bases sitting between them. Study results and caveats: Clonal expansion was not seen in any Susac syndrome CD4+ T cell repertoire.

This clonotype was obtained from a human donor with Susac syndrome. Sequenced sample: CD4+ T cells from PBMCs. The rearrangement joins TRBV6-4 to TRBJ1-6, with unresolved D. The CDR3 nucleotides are TGTGCCAGCAGTGACTCGAGACTACATAATTCACCCCTCCACTTT. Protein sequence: CASSDSRLHNSPLHF.